Listed below are T cell receptor beta chains from one sample, sequenced in a study of cytomegalovirus exposure and HLA in healthy donors. Method: immunoSEQ multiplex PCR; TCRdb's copy keeps in-frame clones and lacks some. The sample carries about 200,000 clones, 82% recorded once. Sample: PBMCs. The source of these receptors is a woman aged 45-59 years in good health and CMV-seropositive. CDR3s include the opening cysteine and the closing phenylalanine or tryptophan. D genes are given only for firm matches. Some rows mark clone size as missing; the rest say once, few, many or name a class of expanded clone.

v_gene,d_gene,abundance,j_gene,CDR3aa,CDR3nt
TRBV5-4,TRBD2,.,TRBJ2-7,CASSLPGSGVYEQYF,TGTGCCAGCAGCTTGCCGGGTAGCGGGGTATACGAGCAGTACTTC
TRBV4-1,TRBD1,.,TRBJ1-1,CASSQAGTGDRDTEAFF,TGCGCCAGCAGCCAGGCCGGGACAGGGGACAGGGACACTGAAGCTTTCTTT
TRBV28,.,.,TRBJ1-2,CASSLTDSDNYGYTF,TGTGCCAGCAGTTTAACAGACAGCGATAACTATGGCTACACCTTC
TRBV9,.,.,TRBJ2-2,CASRATDLNTGELFF,TGTGCCAGCAGAGCGACAGACCTGAACACCGGGGAGCTGTTTTTT
TRBV7-8,TRBD1,.,TRBJ1-5,CASSLATGAPNQPQHF,TGTGCCAGCAGCTTAGCGACAGGGGCCCCCAATCAGCCCCAGCATTTT
TRBV28,.,.,TRBJ1-2,CASSLARFGFFTF,TGTGCCAGCAGTTTAGCCAGGTTTGGATTTTTCACCTTC
TRBV7-9,.,.,TRBJ2-7,CASSFLNWKERRLEQYF,TGTGCCAGCAGCTTCCTGAATTGGAAGGAGAGGCGCCTCGAGCAGTACTTC
TRBV19,.,once,TRBJ1-4,CASSTGQMEEKLFF,TGTGCCAGTAGTACCGGACAGATGGAGGAAAAACTGTTTTTT
TRBV6-4,TRBD1,.,TRBJ2-7,CASSEIDRGHNYEQYF,TGTGCCAGCAGTGAGATCGACAGGGGGCATAACTACGAGCAGTACTTC
TRBV28,.,.,TRBJ2-3,CATQRGGTTDTQYF,TGTGCCACCCAGAGGGGCGGGACCACAGATACGCAGTATTTT
TRBV5-1,.,.,TRBJ2-5,CASSFSQETQYF,TGCGCCAGCAGTTTCAGCCAAGAGACCCAGTACTTC
TRBV19,TRBD1,.,TRBJ2-3,CASRRQGSTDTQYF,TGTGCCAGTAGGCGACAGGGAAGCACAGATACGCAGTATTTT
TRBV5-6,.,.,TRBJ1-1,CASSIRPTKNTEAFF,TGTGCCAGCAGCATAAGACCGACTAAGAACACTGAAGCTTTCTTT
TRBV7-6,.,.,TRBJ2-1,CASAGGSYNEQFF,TGTGCCAGCGCTGGAGGATCCTACAATGAGCAGTTCTTC
TRBV5-6,TRBD2,.,TRBJ2-3,CASSGLAGSTDTQYF,TGTGCCAGCAGCGGGCTAGCGGGTAGCACAGATACGCAGTATTTT
TRBV19,TRBD1,.,TRBJ1-2,CASRPPDRDSGYTF,TGTGCCAGTAGGCCCCCCGACAGGGACTCTGGCTACACCTTC
TRBV27,TRBD1,.,TRBJ1-4,CASSTVTGGYEKLFF,TGTGCCAGCAGTACGGTGACAGGGGGGTATGAAAAACTGTTTTTT
TRBV7-9,TRBD1,.,TRBJ1-2,CASSLGDSYGYTF,TGTGCCAGCAGCTTAGGGGACAGCTATGGCTACACCTTC
TRBV5-1,.,.,TRBJ1-1,CASSLRGGRTEAFF,TGCGCCAGCAGCTTGCGGGGGGGCCGAACTGAAGCTTTCTTT
TRBV7-2,TRBD1,.,TRBJ2-7,CASSPRGPIYEQYF,TGTGCCAGCAGCCCCAGGGGGCCGATCTACGAGCAGTACTTC
TRBV29-1,TRBD2,.,TRBJ2-7,CSVEEVGRVEQYF,TGCAGCGTTGAAGAGGTCGGGAGGGTCGAGCAGTACTTC
TRBV7-3,TRBD2,.,TRBJ2-7,CASSLSGRNEQYF,TGTGCCAGCAGCTTAAGCGGGAGAAACGAGCAGTACTTC
TRBV28,TRBD1,.,TRBJ2-5,CASSPGGQGGETQYF,TGTGCCAGCAGTCCAGGGGGACAGGGTGGAGAGACCCAGTACTTC
TRBV19,TRBD2,.,TRBJ2-3,CAGSLVASGRKADTQYF,TGTGCCGGCAGTCTGGTAGCTAGCGGGAGGAAAGCAGATACGCAGTATTTT
TRBV19,.,.,TRBJ2-5,CASSIQGGTETQYF,TGTGCCAGTAGTATACAGGGAGGAACGGAGACCCAGTACTTC
TRBV28,.,.,TRBJ1-2,CASSSHPMRYREEGYGYTF,TGTGCCAGCAGTTCACATCCGATGCGGTACAGGGAAGAGGGGTATGGCTACACCTTC
TRBV6-6,.,.,TRBJ2-2,CAIAEAAQGGELFF,TGTGCCATAGCAGAGGCCGCACAAGGCGGGGAGCTGTTTTTT
TRBV28,.,once,TRBJ1-2,CASSPGLASYGYTF,TGTGCCAGCAGTCCGGGATTGGCCTCCTATGGCTACACCTTC
TRBV6-5,.,.,TRBJ1-3,CASRKQGSGNTIYF,TGTGCCAGCAGAAAACAGGGCTCCGGAAACACCATATATTTT